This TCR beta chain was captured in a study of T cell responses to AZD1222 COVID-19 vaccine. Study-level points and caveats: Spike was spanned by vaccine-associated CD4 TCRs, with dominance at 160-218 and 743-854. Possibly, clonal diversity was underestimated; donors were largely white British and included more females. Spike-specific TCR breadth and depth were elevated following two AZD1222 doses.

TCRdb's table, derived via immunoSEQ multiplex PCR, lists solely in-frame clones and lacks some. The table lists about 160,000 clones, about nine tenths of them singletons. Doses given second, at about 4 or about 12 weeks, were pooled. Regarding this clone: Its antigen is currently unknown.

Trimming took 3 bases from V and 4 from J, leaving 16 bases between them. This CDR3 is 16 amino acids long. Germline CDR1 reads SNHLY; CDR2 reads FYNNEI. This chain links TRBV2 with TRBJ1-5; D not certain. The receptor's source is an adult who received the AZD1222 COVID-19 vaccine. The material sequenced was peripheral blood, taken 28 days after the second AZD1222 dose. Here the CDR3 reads CASSDLWWQENQPQHF. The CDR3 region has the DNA TGTGCCAGCAGTGATCTATGGTGGCAGGAGAATCAGCCCCAGCATTTT.